Presented here are 25 T cell receptor beta chains from one specimen sequenced in a study of T cells in Graves' hyperthyroidism and ophthalmopathy. TCR beta CDR3 regions were amplified from RNA. The HTBI set primed first-round TCR CDR3 RT-PCR. TCRdb processed the multiplex PCR reads anew with MiXCR; each CDR3 protein has one entry. The top ten hold around 7% of the sample, which has about 600,000 distinct CDR3 sequences, approximately 15% seen once. Sequencing was carried out using blood. These receptors were collected from a woman aged 18-35 years with Graves' ophthalmopathy.

Remarks on this clonotype: A read error may produce the germline difference seen at one junction end. This chain connects TRBV7-2 to TRBJ2-1; TRBD2 matches at 7 bases. Germline-derived CDR1 and CDR2 are SGHTA and FQGNSA. CDR3 length: 15 residues. The CDR3 is CASSLYGTTHNEQFF. The CDR3 bases are TGCGCCAGCAGCTTATACGGGACTACCCACAATGAGCAGTTCTTC. Supplemented by reference TRBV7-2 and TRBJ2-1, the full variable domain reads GAGVSQSPSNKVTEKGKDVELRCDPISGHTALYWYRQSLGQGLEFLIYFQGNSAPDKSGLPSDRFSAERTGGSVSTLTIQRTQQEDSAVYLCASSLYGTTHNEQFFGPGTRLTVL.

With regard to this clonotype: A much larger clonotype is one base distant, so this may be a read error. The chain joins TRBV2 to TRBJ2-1, with 7 bases lining up with TRBD2. J gave up 9 bases and V 7 bases, and 9 bases lay outside the gene matches. The CDR3 runs 13 residues. Germline values: CDR1 SNHLY, CDR2 FYNNEI. Here the CDR3 DNA reads TGTGCCAGCACAGGACTAGTGGGAGCTGAGCAGTTCTTC. Translation gives CASTGLVGAEQFF.

The table lists this clonotype with many counts. The chain joins TRBV7-2 to TRBJ2-6; D unresolved. The CDR3 length is 17 residues. V was shortened by 7 bases and J by 0 bases, with 16 bases between the two germline ends. Germline CDR1 reads SGHTA; CDR2 reads FQGNSA. The chain's CDR3 is CASTPVRARSGANVLTF. CDR3 DNA sequence: TGTGCCAGCACTCCGGTCCGGGCGCGCTCTGGGGCCAACGTCCTGACTTTC. Full variable domain (missing parts from reference TRBV7-2 and TRBJ2-6): GAGVSQSPSNKVTEKGKDVELRCDPISGHTALYWYRQSLGQGLEFLIYFQGNSAPDKSGLPSDRFSAERTGGSVSTLTIQRTQQEDSAVYLCASTPVRARSGANVLTFGAGSRLTVL.

This clonotype has a count of ten or more. The chain is built from TRBV28 and TRBJ2-1, with D possibly matching TRBD1 (5 bases). The V gene lost 7 bases and the J gene lost 6 bases, with 16 bases spanning the gap. The CDR3 extends over 14 amino acids. Germline V gives CDR1 MDHEN, CDR2 SYDVKM. The CDR3 is CASTLSDSSNEQFF. The DNA for the CDR3 is TGTGCCAGCACCCTATCTGACAGCTCCAATGAGCAGTTCTTC.

This clonotype was seen many times. The rearrangement links TRBV24-1 to TRBJ2-7; 9 positions match TRBD1. This CDR3 region has 14 residues. V dropped 6 bases and J dropped 4; count of bases not matched to a gene: 6. The germline CDR1 and CDR2 sequences are KGHDR and SFDVKD. In DNA form, the CDR3 reads TGTGCCACCAGTCCCGGGACAGGGAGATACGAGCAGTACTTC. Translating it yields CATSPGTGRYEQYF.

This clonotype appeared many times. In DNA form, the CDR3 reads TGTGCCAGCAGCCCCCAAACTAGCGGGATGGGGAATGAGCAGTTCTTC. It yields the protein CASSPQTSGMGNEQFF. This sequence joins TRBV7-2 and TRBJ2-1; 10 bases map to TRBD2. J lost 7 bases, V lost 5 bases, and 11 bases had no gene match. Germline V lookup: CDR1 SGHTA, CDR2 FQGNSA. The CDR3 spans 16 residues.

This clonotype appeared many times. V gene TRBV2 combines with J gene TRBJ2-7, with a possible D match to TRBD2 (7 bases). The CDR3 covers 13 residues. V was clipped by 8 bases and J by 5 bases, with 16 bases between them. CDR1 SNHLY and CDR2 FYNNEI come from the germline V gene. The CDR3 sequence is CASRTQGGDEQYF. CDR3 nucleotide sequence: TGTGCCAGCCGGACTCAAGGGGGGGACGAGCAGTACTTC.

The chain carries TRBV6-2 or TRBV6-3 and TRBJ2-6; D not certain. This CDR3 is 17 amino acids long. The V gene's germline CDR1 is MNHEY and CDR2 SVGEGT. Trimming removed 5 bases at V and 2 bases at J, with 16 bases between. As DNA, the CDR3 is TGTGCCAGCAGTATCAGAATAGAAAGACCTGGGGCCAACGTCCTGACTTTC. It translates to CASSIRIERPGANVLTF.

This sequence joins TRBV27 and TRBJ2-2, with D unclear. Trimming stripped 6 bases from V and 6 bases from J, with 11 bases between. The CDR3 covers 13 residues. Germline CDR1 MNHEY, CDR2 SMNVEV (reference sequence). The CDR3 protein is CASSRRLAGELFF. CDR3 in DNA: TGTGCCAGCAGCCGTAGACTGGCCGGGGAGCTGTTTTTT.

This clonotype was counted a few times. The V call is TRBV19, the J call TRBJ2-1; D is perhaps TRBD2 (6 bases). The ends were cut back, 4 bases at V and 5 bases at J, with 12 bases in the middle. This CDR3 contains 14 residues. Germline V gene data show CDR1 as LNHDA and CDR2 as SQIVND (reference sequence). In nucleotides, the CDR3 is TGTGCCAGTAGTACGCGGGATTTGAACAATGAGCAGTTCTTC. Protein product: CASSTRDLNNEQFF.

Ten or more counts support this clonotype. V usage is TRBV12-3 or TRBV12-4 and J usage is TRBJ2-2; D uncertain. V lost 2 bases and J 7 bases, leaving 11 bases between the germline ends. The CDR3 sequence is 14 residues long. The CDR3, as DNA: TGTGCCAGCAGTTTACGCACCGGCATCGGGGAGCTGTTTTTT. Translated, it gives CASSLRTGIGELFF.

V is TRBV19 and J is TRBJ1-5; no definite D call. CDR3 size: 15 residues. Germline V CDR1 and CDR2: LNHDA, SQIVND (reference sequence). V was clipped by 6 bases and J by 0 bases, with 12 bases between them. CDR3 amino acids: CASREDSYSNQPQHF. DNA for the CDR3: TGTGCCAGTAGGGAGGACTCTTATAGCAATCAGCCCCAGCATTTT.

This clonotype was picked up a small number of times. The chain carries TRBV12-3 or TRBV12-4 and TRBJ1-1; D remains unclear. V dropped 3 bases and J dropped 2 bases, with 7 bases sitting between them. The CDR3 extends over 13 amino acids. The CDR3 sequence: CASSLEDNTEAFF. Written as DNA, the CDR3 is TGTGCCAGCAGTTTGGAGGACAACACTGAAGCTTTCTTT.

Comment on this clonotype: This sequence may be a read error, since a much larger clone differs from it by one base. This chain uses TRBV4-2 with TRBJ2-1; D gene unclear. CDR1 and CDR2 (germline): LGHNA, YNFKEQ. The V end was cut by 1 base, the J end by 10 bases, with 14 bases between. CDR3 size: 14 residues. The CDR3: CASSQGVSIYEQFF. CDR3 coding DNA: TGTGCCAGCAGCCAAGGCGTCTCCATCTACGAGCAGTTCTTC.

The chain links TRBV5-6 to TRBJ1-2; D is perhaps TRBD1 (5 bases). The V end was cut by 3 bases, the J end by 8 bases, with 17 bases between. Germline loops: CDR1 SGHDT, CDR2 YYEEEE. The CDR3 extends over 14 amino acids. The CDR3 sequence is CASSSPGTREGYTF. The CDR3 coding sequence is TGTGCCAGCAGCTCACCCGGGACCCGAGAGGGCTACACCTTC.

This clonotype was observed at least ten times. The chain links TRBV12-3 or TRBV12-4 to TRBJ1-4, with TRBD1 as a possible D gene (5 bases). The CDR3 is 12 amino acids. V gave up 8 bases and J gave up 8 bases, with 12 bases separating them. Here the CDR3 DNA reads TGTGCCAGCGAGGGACTCGAGGAAAAACTGTTTTTT. Translated, it gives CASEGLEEKLFF.

The genes are TRBV27 and TRBJ1-2; the match to TRBD1 covers 12 bases. The CDR3 consists of 16 residues. Germline CDR1 reads MNHEY; CDR2 reads SMNVEV (reference sequence). V lost 4 bases, J lost 4 bases, and 7 bases stayed unmatched. Here the CDR3 reads CASSSGTGGAFYGYTF. The DNA for the CDR3 is TGTGCCAGCAGTTCCGGGACAGGGGGCGCCTTCTATGGCTACACCTTC.

This chain connects TRBV10-3 to TRBJ2-5; 11 bases agree with TRBD1. Germline trimming cut 8 bases from V and 0 bases from J; bases unmatched to any gene: 11. This CDR3 spans 17 amino acids. Germline CDR1 is ENHRY and CDR2 is SYGVKD. The CDR3 region is CAIGASGTGGNQETQYF. As DNA, the CDR3 is TGTGCCATCGGCGCATCCGGGACAGGGGGTAACCAAGAGACCCAGTACTTC.

There are many counts of this clonotype. The chain links TRBV2 to TRBJ2-7; D is perhaps TRBD2 (6 bases). CDR1 and CDR2 (germline): SNHLY, FYNNEI. V was trimmed by 6 bases and J by 3 bases, leaving 12 bases between them. This CDR3 contains 13 residues. In nucleotides, the CDR3 is TGTGCCAGCAGGGGGGGTATCAGCTACGAGCAGTACTTC. This translates into CASRGGISYEQYF.

This clonotype was counted ten times or more. This chain links TRBV30 with TRBJ2-2; 7 bases map to TRBD2. Germline loops: CDR1 GTSNPN, CDR2 SVGIG (reference sequence). The CDR3 extends over 15 amino acids. V shed 5 bases, J shed 3 bases, and the junction held 9 bases outside the gene matches. The CDR3 here is CAWASGRDHTGELFF. In DNA, the CDR3 is TGTGCCTGGGCTAGCGGTAGGGACCACACCGGGGAGCTGTTTTTT.

The chain uses TRBV19 and TRBJ2-7; D is uncertain. This CDR3 is built from 14 residues. The germline V gene has CDR1 LNHDA and CDR2 SQIVND (reference sequence). Trimming removed 3 bases at V and 0 bases at J, with 9 bases between. The CDR3 sequence is CASSISPASYEQYF. The DNA for the CDR3 is TGTGCCAGTAGTATTTCGCCAGCCTCCTACGAGCAGTACTTC.

This clonotype appeared a few times. The CDR3 DNA reads as TGCGCCAGCAGCCAAGGGGAAGCCTACGAGCAGTACTTC. As protein: CASSQGEAYEQYF. The rearrangement uses TRBV4-3 and TRBJ2-7; no clear D. Trimming removed 1 base from V and 2 bases from J, with 6 bases in between. The CDR3 is 13 residues long. Germline lookup yields CDR1 LGHNA and CDR2 YSLEER.

About this clonotype itself: A much larger clone differs by one base, so this may be a read error. The chain carries TRBV12-3 or TRBV12-4 and TRBJ2-7; D uncertain. There are 13 residues in the CDR3. The chain's CDR3 is CTSSYWSSYEQYF. CDR3 coding DNA: TGTACCAGCAGTTATTGGAGCTCCTACGAGCAGTACTTC.

The V call is TRBV4-2, the J call TRBJ1-1; possibly TRBD1 for D (5 bases). The CDR3 is 16 amino acids. The V gene's germline CDR1 is LGHNA and CDR2 YNFKEQ. V lost 0 bases and J 0 bases, leaving 11 bases between the germline ends. The CDR3 is CASSQEGQVLNTEAFF. CDR3 DNA sequence: TGTGCCAGCAGCCAAGAGGGGCAGGTTTTGAACACTGAAGCTTTCTTT.

Concerning this clonotype itself: A read error may account for a junction end that differs from germline. This sequence joins TRBV20-1 and TRBJ2-6, with D possibly TRBD2 on 6 matching bases. This CDR3 spans 14 amino acids. Germline-derived CDR1 and CDR2 are DFQATT and SNEGSKA (reference sequence). Written as DNA, the CDR3 is TGCAGTGCACCCGGGAGCTCTGGGGCCAACGTCCTGATTTTC. Encoded protein: CSAPGSSGANVLIF.